These 5 T cell receptor beta chains came from one sample sequenced in a study of T-cell memory formation after mild COVID-19. From the 5' RACE reads, TCRdb called clonotypes with MiXCR, one entry per CDR3 protein. The sample shows 500,000 to 600,000 distinct CDR3 sequences, around 17% of them seen only once. The sequencing input was PBMCs or a T cell subset sorted from them (not recorded which). These receptor sequences come from an adult woman who had mild COVID-19 (a few samples of this study predate the infection). Cell type and time point are not known.

This clonotype was seen only a few times. The chain recombines TRBV4-2 with TRBJ1-4; TRBD1 might be the D (6 bases). This CDR3 has 15 amino acids. V was pared by 0 bases and J by 5 bases, with 10 bases between. Germline CDR1 reads LGHNA; CDR2 reads YNFKEQ. The CDR3 coding sequence is TGTGCCAGCAGCCAAGACTACAGGGAGAATGAAAAACTGTTTTTT. Translating gives CASSQDYRENEKLFF.

The sample holds a few counts of this clonotype. The chain employs TRBV20-1 and TRBJ1-2; 10 bases line up with TRBD1. Germline lookup yields CDR1 DFQATT and CDR2 SNEGSKA (reference sequence). J lost 2 bases, V lost 1 base, and 1 base had no gene match. The CDR3 spans 14 residues. Here the CDR3 reads CSARGDRGNYGYTF. CDR3 DNA sequence: TGCAGTGCTAGAGGGGACAGGGGCAACTATGGCTACACCTTC.

In this sample, this clonotype turned up a few times. This chain uses TRBV20-1 with TRBJ2-1; TRBD2 aligns across 8 bases. The CDR3 sequence is 16 residues long. From germline, CDR1 is DFQATT and CDR2 SNEGSKA (reference sequence). With V trimmed by 0 bases and J by 4 bases, 8 bases remained unmatched. CDR3 DNA sequence: TGCAGTGCTAGAGATTTTGGGACTAGGTCTTACAATGAGCAGTTCTTC. Amino acids: CSARDFGTRSYNEQFF.

The chain has TRBV11-2 and TRBJ2-7, with a possible D match to TRBD1 (6 bases). From germline, CDR1 is SGHAT and CDR2 FQNNGV. The CDR3 length is 14 residues. Deletions cut 4 bases from V and 6 bases from J, with 16 bases between. The CDR3 region is CASSSQGNRPEQYF. In DNA, the CDR3 is TGTGCCAGCAGCTCACAGGGTAATCGCCCCGAGCAGTACTTC. The full variable domain, completed using reference TRBV11-2 and TRBJ2-7, is EAGVAQSPRYKIIEKRQSVAFWCNPISGHATLYWYQQILGQGPKLLIQFQNNGVVDDSQLPKDRFSAERLKGVDSTLKIQPAKLEDSAVYLCASSSQGNRPEQYFGPGTRLTVT.

The chain has TRBV3-1 and TRBJ2-1; TRBD1 agrees at 7 bases. The CDR3 is made up of 15 amino acids. Germline CDR1 LGHDT, CDR2 YNNKEL (reference sequence). Losses at the gene ends were 4 bases for V and 2 bases for J; bases not matched to a gene: 5. DNA for the CDR3: TGTGCCAGCAGCCCAGGACAGGCAACCTACAATGAGCAGTTCTTC. Protein product: CASSPGQATYNEQFF.